This entry is about one T cell receptor (beta chain). Its antigen is currently unknown. RNA was extracted with the RNeasy kit, and a quantity of roughly 0.45 to 1 ug was reverse transcribed using random hexamers. Multiplex PCR with immunoSEQ amplified the TCR beta CDR3 across 54 Vbeta and 13 Jbeta. Using its own MiXCR run on the immunoSEQ multiplex PCR reads, TCRdb lists one record per CDR3 protein. Found here are 150,000 to 200,000 distinct CDR3 sequences, about 94% of them singletons; the top ten hold more than 0.1%. This entry comes from a study of CD8 T cells in Susac syndrome. Findings of the study overall: In its TCR sequencing and HLA analysis, the study acknowledged that the number of individuals was relatively small.

In blood CD8+ and CD4+ T cells, TCR beta underwent sequencing. Trimming removed 4 bases from V and 2 bases from J; junction bases left unmatched: 10. The CDR3 consists of 17 residues. Per germline, CDR1 SQVTM and CDR2 ANQGSEA. This chain links TRBV29-1 with TRBJ2-5, with 13 bases that match TRBD2. Sequencing was carried out using CD4+ T cells from PBMCs. The origin of this receptor is a human donor in good health. CDR3: CSVVGLAGAGEQETQYF. The CDR3 DNA follows: TGCAGCGTTGTCGGACTAGCGGGAGCTGGGGAGCAAGAGACCCAGTACTTC.